These 23 T cell receptor beta chains came from one sample sequenced in a study of T cell responses to AZD1222 COVID-19 vaccine. Assay: immunoSEQ multiplex PCR; the TCRdb copy retains only in-frame clones and omits some. The top ten hold roughly 1% of the sample, which has approximately 200,000 clones, roughly 92% seen once. Here the sequenced sample was peripheral blood, taken 28 days after the second AZD1222 dose. The source of these receptors is an adult who received the AZD1222 COVID-19 vaccine.

The chain uses TRBV7-9 and TRBJ1-2, with a possible D match to TRBD1 (6 bases). With 4 bases removed from V and 9 bases from J, the gap between germline ends came to 15 bases. Germline loops: CDR1 SEHNR, CDR2 FQNEAQ (reference sequence). This CDR3 is built from 13 residues. The CDR3 is CASSSDRLLRYTF. As DNA, the CDR3 is TGTGCCAGCAGCTCCGACAGGCTCCTTCGCTACACCTTC.

V gene TRBV5-1 combines with J gene TRBJ1-5; D remains unclear. V was cut by 0 bases and J by 7 bases, with 8 bases left in between. Germline lookup yields CDR1 SGHRS and CDR2 YFSETQ. The CDR3 spans 13 residues. The CDR3 region is CASSLGQAQPQHF. The CDR3 region has the DNA TGCGCCAGCAGCTTGGGGCAAGCCCAGCCCCAGCATTTT.

The rearrangement links TRBV9 to TRBJ1-6, with D possibly matching TRBD1 (6 bases). Trimming took off 3 bases at V and 10 bases at J, with 11 bases between the two ends. Germline V CDR1 and CDR2: SGDLS, YYNGEE. This CDR3 is 13 amino acids long. The CDR3 DNA reads as TGTGCCAGCAGCGAGATACAGGGATCACCCCTCCACTTT. Amino acids: CASSEIQGSPLHF.

V usage is TRBV15 and J usage is TRBJ2-7, with no clear D. CDR1 and CDR2 from the germline V gene are LNHNV and YYDKDF (reference sequence). The length of the CDR3 is 15 residues. V dropped 0 bases and J dropped 0 bases, with 9 bases sitting between them. Written as DNA, the CDR3 is TGTGCCACCAGCAGAGAAACGGTTAGCTCCTACGAGCAGTACTTC. Its translation is CATSRETVSSYEQYF.

The chain links TRBV27 to TRBJ1-5; D is unresolved. Germline CDR1 reads MNHEY; CDR2 reads SMNVEV (reference sequence). Trimming took off 8 bases at V and 2 bases at J, with 13 bases between the two ends. The CDR3 loop spans 14 amino acids. In DNA form, the CDR3 reads TGTGCCAGCGGGCCATGGAGGGGCAATCAGCCCCAGCATTTT. It translates to CASGPWRGNQPQHF.

J is TRBJ1-6 and V is TRBV6-5; D is possibly TRBD1 (5 bases). This CDR3 is built from 15 residues. Trimming cost V 6 bases and J 10 bases, with 19 bases left between them. Germline assignment: CDR1 MNHEY and CDR2 SVGAGI. The CDR3 region is CASRPYSAGRSPLHF. The DNA of the CDR3 is TGTGCCAGCAGACCCTACAGTGCAGGGCGATCACCCCTCCACTTT.

V is TRBV28 and J is TRBJ1-1; D ambiguous. The CDR3 runs to 11 residues. V was cut by 7 bases and J by 6 bases, with 9 bases left in between. Germline CDR1 and CDR2: MDHEN and SYDVKM. The CDR3 loop reads CASKTRAEAFF. The CDR3 DNA reads as TGTGCCAGCAAGACGAGGGCTGAAGCTTTCTTT.

CDR3 sequence (DNA): TGTGCCATCAGAACCCGGCAGGATTCACCCCTCCACTTT. Its translation: CAIRTRQDSPLHF. V gene TRBV10-3 combines with J gene TRBJ1-6; D is uncertain. Germline V gene data show CDR1 as ENHRY and CDR2 as SYGVKD. The CDR3 totals 13 residues. The V end lost 6 bases, the J end lost 8 bases, and 11 bases lay between the germline ends.

For the CDR3, the DNA is TGTGCCAGCGGGACCACTGAAGGGATGCCCCAGCATTTT. This translates into CASGTTEGMPQHF. The chain employs TRBV3-1 (or the pseudogene TRBV3-2) and TRBJ1-5; D possibly corresponds to TRBD1 (5 bases). This CDR3 is 13 amino acids long. Trimming left V 8 bases short and J 9 bases short, with 17 bases between. Per germline, CDR1 LGHDT and CDR2 YNNKEL (reference sequence).

The chain has TRBV3-1 (or the pseudogene TRBV3-2) and TRBJ2-1; 9 bases are a match to TRBD2. Germline V CDR1 and CDR2: LGHDT, YNNKEL (reference sequence). The CDR3 is made up of 17 amino acids. V gave up 4 bases and J gave up 8 bases; unmatched junction bases: 15. This chain's CDR3 is CASSPSLAGDLPHEQFF. The CDR3 DNA reads as TGTGCCAGCAGCCCCTCCTTAGCGGGGGACCTCCCCCATGAGCAGTTCTTC.

The V and J genes are TRBV6-5 and TRBJ1-2; possibly TRBD1 for D (5 bases). The V gene lost 8 bases and the J gene lost 7 bases, with 14 bases spanning the gap. CDR3 length: 12 amino acids. CDR1 is MNHEY, CDR2 SVGAGI, per germline. This CDR3 is CASGGAQAGYTF. DNA of the CDR3: TGTGCCAGCGGAGGGGCGCAGGCTGGCTACACCTTC.

The chain uses TRBV9 and TRBJ1-1; D might be TRBD1 (5 bases). The CDR3 has 16 residues. V dropped 0 bases and J dropped 0 bases, with 12 bases sitting between them. CDR1 and CDR2 from the germline V gene are SGDLS and YYNGEE. The CDR3, as DNA: TGTGCCAGCAGCGTAGACGGGACGGCCATGAACACTGAAGCTTTCTTT. It encodes CASSVDGTAMNTEAFF. Complete variable domain (other parts from reference TRBV9 and TRBJ1-1): DSGVTQTPKHLITATGQRVTLRCSPRSGDLSVYWYQQSLDQGLQFLIQYYNGEERAKGNILERFSAQQFPDLHSELNLSSLELGDSALYFCASSVDGTAMNTEAFFGQGTRLTVV.

The rearrangement uses TRBV2 and TRBJ1-1, with D unclear. Trimming removed 7 bases at V and 6 bases at J, with 15 bases between. Per the germline V gene, CDR1 is SNHLY and CDR2 is FYNNEI. The CDR3 contains 13 residues. The CDR3 region is CASKVIGEPEAFF. For the CDR3, the DNA is TGTGCCAGCAAAGTCATCGGGGAACCTGAAGCTTTCTTT.

V usage is TRBV14 and J usage is TRBJ2-7; D possibly uses TRBD1 or TRBD2 (7 bases each). Trimming stripped 1 base from V and 2 bases from J, with 15 bases between. Per germline, CDR1 SGHDN and CDR2 FVKESK. The CDR3 loop spans 16 amino acids. Here the CDR3 DNA reads TGTGCCAGCAGCCAAGTTTGGTCAGGGGGGGCCTACGAGCAGTACTTC. Amino acid sequence: CASSQVWSGGAYEQYF.

This chain uses TRBV2 with TRBJ2-1; D not resolved. CDR3 size: 12 residues. Trimming left V 6 bases short and J 5 bases short, with 8 bases between. Germline-derived CDR1 and CDR2 are SNHLY and FYNNEI. CDR3 sequence: CASRGRNNEQFF. CDR3 DNA: TGTGCCAGCAGAGGACGGAACAATGAGCAGTTCTTC.

Details on this clone: Other DNA sequences within the sample encode an identical CDR3. The chain has TRBV11-2 and TRBJ1-1; D is uncertain. V was clipped by 5 bases and J by 2 bases, with 3 bases between them. The CDR3 extends over 11 amino acids. Germline CDR1 reads SGHAT; CDR2 reads FQNNGV. The CDR3 loop is CASSLNTEAFF. The CDR3 DNA sequence: TGTGCCAGCAGCCTAAACACTGAAGCTTTCTTT.

The rearrangement links TRBV5-1 to TRBJ2-7; no definite D call. The ends were cut back, 4 bases at V and 6 bases at J, with 11 bases in the middle. The CDR3 has 12 residues. Germline V lookup: CDR1 SGHRS, CDR2 YFSETQ. CDR3 residues: CASSRVGLEQYF. CDR3 coding DNA: TGCGCCAGCAGCCGGGTTGGGCTCGAGCAGTACTTC.

In its sample, this clone was seen once. The chain joins TRBV2 to TRBJ1-5; D is unclear. V was cut by 8 bases and J by 5 bases, with 10 bases left in between. The germline CDR1 and CDR2 sequences are SNHLY and FYNNEI. The CDR3 length is 12 residues. Written as DNA, the CDR3 is TGTGCCAGCGCGGGCAATTATCAGCCCCAGCATTTT. Its translation: CASAGNYQPQHF.

The V call is TRBV3-1 (or the pseudogene TRBV3-2), the J call TRBJ1-1; D is ambiguous. The V gene's germline CDR1 is LGHDT and CDR2 YNNKEL (reference sequence). This CDR3 is built from 15 residues. The V and J ends lost 1 base and 0 bases respectively, with 9 bases between them. The CDR3 here is CASSQAQVLNTEAFF. The CDR3, as DNA: TGTGCCAGCAGCCAAGCGCAGGTTTTGAACACTGAAGCTTTCTTT.

The table lists this clone with a few counts. The chain couples TRBV15 to TRBJ1-4; no reliable D call. V lost 0 bases and J 4 bases, leaving 9 bases between the germline ends. Germline CDR1 and CDR2: LNHNV and YYDKDF (reference sequence). CDR3 size: 15 residues. The CDR3 coding sequence is TGTGCCACCAGCAGAGATAAAGGGTATAATGAAAAACTGTTTTTT. This sequence encodes CATSRDKGYNEKLFF.

This rearrangement joins TRBV3-1 (or the pseudogene TRBV3-2) to TRBJ2-2; a weak D match, TRBD1 (5 bases). CDR1 and CDR2 from the germline V gene are LGHDT and YNNKEL (reference sequence). CDR3 size: 14 residues. Trimming took 4 bases from V and 6 from J, leaving 12 bases between them. The CDR3: CASSPVSGPGELFF. CDR3 coding DNA: TGTGCCAGCAGCCCGGTCTCAGGGCCCGGGGAGCTGTTTTTT.

This chain links TRBV19 with TRBJ1-4; D may be TRBD1 (5 bases). The germline gives CDR1 LNHDA, CDR2 SQIVND (reference sequence). V lost 5 bases and J lost 2, with 12 bases in between. CDR3 length: 15 residues. CDR3 residues: CASSSRGVTNEKLFF. In DNA, the CDR3 is TGTGCCAGTAGTTCCCGGGGGGTCACTAATGAAAAACTGTTTTTT.

This chain joins TRBV4-2 and TRBJ2-5, with D possibly TRBD2 on 5 matching bases. CDR3 length: 15 amino acids. Between the trimmed V and J ends, which lost 3 bases and 1 base, there was a span of 12 bases. Germline CDR1 is LGHNA and CDR2 is YNFKEQ. For the CDR3, the DNA is TGTGCCAGCAGCCAGGCTAGCAGACTCCAAGAGACCCAGTACTTC. It specifies CASSQASRLQETQYF.